This T cell receptor (beta chain) was found in a study of technical replicates of blood from several donors. This clone was counted between two and nine times. Profiled with immunoSEQ multiplex PCR; TCRdb holds only in-frame clones, not every one. The sample consists of under 95,000 clones, around 94% of them appearing once. The sequence came from a human donor in good health. The sequencing sample was made of T cells isolated from PBMCs.

CDR3 amino acids: CASTGGTTEAFF. CDR3 bases: TGTGCCAGCACAGGAGGAACGACTGAAGCTTTCTTT. This rearrangement joins TRBV9 to TRBJ1-1; D unclear. There are 12 residues in the CDR3. The germline V gene has CDR1 SGDLS and CDR2 YYNGEE. Trimming took 6 bases from V and 5 from J, leaving 11 bases between them.